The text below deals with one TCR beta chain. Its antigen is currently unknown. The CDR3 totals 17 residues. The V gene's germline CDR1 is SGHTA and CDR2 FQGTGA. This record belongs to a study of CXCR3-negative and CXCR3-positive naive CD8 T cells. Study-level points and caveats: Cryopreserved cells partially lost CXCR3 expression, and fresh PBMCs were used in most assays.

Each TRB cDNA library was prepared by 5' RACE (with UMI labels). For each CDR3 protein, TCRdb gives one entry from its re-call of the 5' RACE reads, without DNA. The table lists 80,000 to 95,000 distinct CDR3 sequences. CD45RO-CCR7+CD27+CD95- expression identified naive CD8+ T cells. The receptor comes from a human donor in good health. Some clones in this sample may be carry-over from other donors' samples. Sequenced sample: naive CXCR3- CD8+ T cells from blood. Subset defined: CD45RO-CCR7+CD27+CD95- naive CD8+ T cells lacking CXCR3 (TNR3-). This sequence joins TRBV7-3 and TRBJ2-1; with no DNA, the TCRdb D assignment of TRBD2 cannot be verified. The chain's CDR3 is CASSLTSAGNAYNEQFF.